The rows below give T cell receptor beta chains drawn from one sample of a study of cytomegalovirus exposure and HLA in healthy donors. The data were produced by immunoSEQ multiplex PCR, yet TCRdb's version contains in-frame clones alone and is incomplete. The data hold 150,000 or so clones, with 94% observed a single time. Sequencing was carried out using PBMCs. These receptor sequences come from a man aged 18 to 30 in good health and CMV-seropositive. Each CDR3 is given with its conserved first and last residue. A D gene is named only where the DNA matches it firmly. Rows give clone size only sometimes, using once, few, many, or a class for an expanded clone.

V	D	J	size	CDR3	DNA
TRBV4-1	NA	TRBJ2-5	NA	CASRMEGTGETQYF	TGCGCCAGCAGGATGGAGGGGACCGGCGAGACCCAGTACTTC
TRBV2	TRBD1	TRBJ1-2	NA	CASSVGQGNGYTF	TGTGCCAGCAGTGTAGGACAGGGGAATGGCTACACCTTC
TRBV6-1	TRBD1	TRBJ2-3	NA	CASSWDRNTDTQYF	TGTGCCAGCAGCTGGGACAGGAACACAGATACGCAGTATTTT
TRBV19	TRBD1	TRBJ2-7	NA	CASSPGTGPFELYF	TGTGCCAGTAGTCCCGGGACAGGTCCCTTCGAGTTGTACTTC
TRBV5-1	NA	TRBJ2-1	NA	CASSPSRGSSYNEQFF	TGCGCCAGCAGCCCCTCCCGGGGGAGCTCCTACAATGAGCAGTTCTTC
TRBV5-4	NA	TRBJ2-7	NA	CASSGGLQTYEQYF	TGTGCCAGCAGCGGGGGACTCCAGACCTACGAGCAGTACTTC
TRBV7-9	NA	TRBJ2-7	NA	CASSLEFAGSEQYF	TGTGCCAGCAGCTTAGAGTTTGCGGGCTCCGAGCAGTACTTC
TRBV28	NA	TRBJ2-3	NA	CASSFADTQYF	TGTGCCAGCAGTTTCGCAGATACGCAGTATTTT
TRBV19	TRBD2	TRBJ2-5	NA	CASSSRTSGQETQYF	TGTGCCAGTAGTTCCCGGACTAGCGGCCAAGAGACCCAGTACTTC
TRBV18	NA	TRBJ2-5	few	CASSPISQETQYF	TGTGCCAGCTCACCAATCTCCCAAGAGACCCAGTACTTC
TRBV29-1	NA	TRBJ1-4	once	CSVDHRVGEKLFF	TGCAGCGTTGATCACAGGGTTGGCGAAAAACTGTTTTTT
TRBV15	TRBD2	TRBJ2-7	NA	CATSRAKPTSGQSSYEQYF	TGTGCCACCAGCAGAGCAAAACCTACTAGCGGGCAGAGCTCCTACGAGCAGTACTTC
TRBV5-1	NA	TRBJ2-2	NA	CASSLDPGSGELFF	TGCGCCAGCAGCTTGGATCCGGGGAGCGGGGAGCTGTTTTTT
TRBV5-6	NA	TRBJ1-1	NA	CASNHRDRNTEAFF	TGTGCCAGCAACCACAGGGATCGGAACACTGAAGCTTTCTTT
TRBV5-1	TRBD2	TRBJ2-5	NA	CASSPELAGGVETQYF	TGCGCCAGCAGCCCGGAACTAGCGGGAGGGGTTGAGACCCAGTACTTC
TRBV19	TRBD1	TRBJ2-1	NA	CASKDREPYNEQFF	TGTGCCAGCAAGGACAGGGAGCCATACAATGAGCAGTTCTTC
TRBV5-1	NA	TRBJ1-2	few	CASSLEKQLYGYTF	TGCGCCAGCAGCTTGGAAAAACAGCTCTATGGCTACACCTTC
TRBV27	NA	TRBJ2-1	NA	CASKTGVINEQFF	TGTGCCAGCAAGACAGGCGTAATTAATGAGCAGTTCTTC
TRBV5-4	NA	TRBJ1-3	NA	CASSRRDLPSGNTIYF	TGTGCCAGCAGCAGAAGAGATTTACCCTCTGGAAACACCATATATTTT
TRBV6-1	TRBD1	TRBJ2-7	NA	CASSEIGERTGLPEQYF	TGTGCCAGCAGTGAGATAGGGGAGCGGACAGGGCTTCCCGAGCAGTACTTC
TRBV12-5	TRBD2	TRBJ2-7	NA	CASGGTSGTYEQYF	TGTGCTAGTGGGGGGACTAGCGGGACCTACGAGCAGTACTTC
TRBV28	TRBD2	TRBJ2-5	NA	CASSFRREGQETQYF	TGTGCCAGCAGTTTTAGGCGGGAGGGCCAAGAGACCCAGTACTTC
TRBV6-1	TRBD2	TRBJ2-1	NA	CASSDLLAGAYNEQFF	TGTGCCAGCAGTGATTTGCTAGCGGGAGCCTACAATGAGCAGTTCTTC
TRBV28	TRBD1	TRBJ1-5	NA	CASSLNRGMQPQHF	TGTGCCAGCAGTTTAAACAGGGGTATGCAGCCCCAGCATTTT
TRBV11-2	NA	TRBJ2-4	NA	CASSWTGHRSTIQYF	TGTGCCAGCAGCTGGACGGGACATCGGAGCACCATTCAGTACTTC
TRBV2	NA	TRBJ2-3	NA	CASSENSSTDTQYF	TGTGCCAGCAGTGAAAACAGTAGCACAGATACGCAGTATTTT
TRBV7-6	NA	TRBJ2-1	NA	CASSSTSPLSGEQFF	TGTGCCAGCAGCTCGACTAGTCCCCTCTCGGGTGAGCAGTTCTTC
TRBV27	NA	TRBJ2-7	NA	CASSYTGLFIEQYF	TGTGCCAGCAGTTATACGGGACTCTTCATCGAGCAGTACTTC
TRBV9	NA	TRBJ2-1	NA	CASSVVGTDEQFF	TGTGCCAGCAGCGTAGTAGGGACTGATGAGCAGTTCTTC
TRBV28	NA	TRBJ1-2	NA	CASSFAGGGYTF	TGTGCCAGCAGTTTTGCCGGGGGGGGCTACACCTTC
TRBV11-2	TRBD2	TRBJ2-1	NA	CASSPPGLAYNEQFF	TGTGCCAGCAGCCCGCCGGGACTAGCTTACAATGAGCAGTTCTTC
TRBV7-6	NA	TRBJ2-5	NA	CASSLVAGKETQYF	TGTGCCAGCAGCTTAGTGGCGGGAAAAGAGACCCAGTACTTC